This T cell receptor (beta chain) emerged from a study of T cells after yellow fever vaccination. This clonotype was found a few times. No antigen is known for it. An end of the junction does not agree with germline; a read error may underlie this. TCRdb ran MiXCR on the 5' RACE reads and lists one entry per CDR3 protein. Among 29,000 or so distinct CDR3 sequences, more than 5% were seen once, and the ten largest hold 35% to 45%. Overall study results and limits: Contamination of FACS-sorted repertoires by abundant clonotypes from the bulk population could occur. Weaker, the secondary response peaked sooner, at day 5 versus 15. Clones that expanded after primary vaccination mostly reappeared after the booster (96% CD4, roughly 87% CD8). It was a small share of clonotypes that appeared in both CD4 and CD8 compartments.

The sample was CD8+ T cells sorted from PBMCs, taken 10 days after the yellow fever booster vaccination. This TCR derives from a man aged 30 to 45 who received the YFV17D yellow fever vaccine.

Here the CDR3 reads CAGSLRSSYEQYF. As DNA, the CDR3 is TGTGCCGGGAGCCTCCGCAGTTCCTACGAGCAGTACTTC. This chain links TRBV30 with TRBJ2-7; a possible D gene is TRBD2 (5 bases). Germline lookup yields CDR1 GTSNPN and CDR2 SVGIG (reference sequence). The CDR3 runs to 13 residues.